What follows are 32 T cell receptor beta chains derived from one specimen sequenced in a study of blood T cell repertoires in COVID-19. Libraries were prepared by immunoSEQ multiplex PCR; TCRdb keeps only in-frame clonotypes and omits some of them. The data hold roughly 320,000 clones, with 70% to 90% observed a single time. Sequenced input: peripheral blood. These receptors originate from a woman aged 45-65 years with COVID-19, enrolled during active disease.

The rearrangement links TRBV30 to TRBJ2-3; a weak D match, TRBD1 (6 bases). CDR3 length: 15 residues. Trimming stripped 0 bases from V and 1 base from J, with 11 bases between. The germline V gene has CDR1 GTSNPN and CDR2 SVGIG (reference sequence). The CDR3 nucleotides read TGTGCCTGGAGTGTAGGGGGAAGGGGCACAGATACGCAGTATTTT. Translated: CAWSVGGRGTDTQYF.

The CDR3 DNA is TGTGCCACCAGTGATTTCAGGCGGGAGGCCGGGGAGCTGTTTTTT. This translates into CATSDFRREAGELFF. This sequence joins TRBV24-1 and TRBJ2-2; 8 positions agree with TRBD2. V shed 1 base, J shed 6 bases, and the junction held 3 bases outside the gene matches. CDR1 and CDR2 from the germline V gene are KGHDR and SFDVKD. The CDR3 contains 15 residues.

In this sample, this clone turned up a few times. The CDR3 DNA sequence: TGTGCCAGCAGCACACCTGGGACAGCATATGGCTACACCTTC. Residues: CASSTPGTAYGYTF. The gene calls are TRBV5-4 and TRBJ1-2, with TRBD1 matching 7 bases. This CDR3 comprises 14 residues. Germline V gene sequence: CDR1 SGHNT, CDR2 YYREEE (reference sequence). Trimming at V came to 4 bases and at J to 5 bases, leaving 8 bases not matched to a gene.

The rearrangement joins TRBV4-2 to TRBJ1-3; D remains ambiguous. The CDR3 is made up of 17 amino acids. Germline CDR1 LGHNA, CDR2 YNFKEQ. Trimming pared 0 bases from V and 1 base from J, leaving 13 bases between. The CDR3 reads CASSQDPTGRSGNTIYF. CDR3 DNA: TGTGCCAGCAGCCAAGATCCAACGGGGAGATCTGGAAACACCATATATTTT.

The CDR3 sequence is CASTEHSGGRFEAFF. The CDR3 nucleotides read TGTGCCAGCACCGAGCACTCTGGGGGGAGATTTGAAGCTTTCTTT. The rearrangement uses TRBV2 and TRBJ1-1; a weak D match, TRBD1 (5 bases). The germline CDR1 and CDR2 sequences are SNHLY and FYNNEI. CDR3 length: 15 residues. V lost 7 bases, J lost 7 bases, and 22 bases lay in between. Complete variable domain (other parts from reference TRBV2 and TRBJ1-1): EPEVTQTPSHQVTQMGQEVILRCVPISNHLYFYWYRQILGQKVEFLVSFYNNEISEKSEIFDDQFSVERPDGSNFTLKIRSTKLEDSAMYFCASTEHSGGRFEAFFGQGTRLTVV.

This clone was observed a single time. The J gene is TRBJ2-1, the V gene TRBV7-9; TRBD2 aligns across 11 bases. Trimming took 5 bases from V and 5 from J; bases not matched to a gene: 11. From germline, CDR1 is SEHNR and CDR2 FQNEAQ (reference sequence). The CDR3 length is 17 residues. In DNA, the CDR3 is TGTGCCAGCAGCAAAACCGGGACTAGCGGAAATCACAATGAGCAGTTCTTC. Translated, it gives CASSKTGTSGNHNEQFF.

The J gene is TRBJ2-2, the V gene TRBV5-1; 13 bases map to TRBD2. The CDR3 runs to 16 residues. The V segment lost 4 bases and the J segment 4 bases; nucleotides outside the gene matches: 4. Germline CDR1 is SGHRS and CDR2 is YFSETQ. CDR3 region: CASSPGLAGATGELFF. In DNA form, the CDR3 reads TGCGCCAGCAGCCCAGGACTAGCGGGAGCCACCGGGGAGCTGTTTTTT. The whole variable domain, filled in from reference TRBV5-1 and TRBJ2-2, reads KAGVTQTPRYLIKTRGQQVTLSCSPISGHRSVSWYQQTPGQGLQFLFEYFSETQRNKGNFPGRFSGRQFSNSRSEMNVSTLELGDSALYLCASSPGLAGATGELFFGEGSRLTVL.

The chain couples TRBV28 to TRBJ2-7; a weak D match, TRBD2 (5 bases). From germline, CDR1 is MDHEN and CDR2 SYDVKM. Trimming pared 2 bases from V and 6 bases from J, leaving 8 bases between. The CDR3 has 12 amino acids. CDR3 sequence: CASSLGGFEQYF. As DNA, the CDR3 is TGTGCCAGCAGTTTAGGAGGTTTCGAGCAGTACTTC.

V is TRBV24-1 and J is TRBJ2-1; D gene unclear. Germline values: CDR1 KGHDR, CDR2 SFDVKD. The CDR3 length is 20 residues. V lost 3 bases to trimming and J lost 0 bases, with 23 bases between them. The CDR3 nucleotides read TGTGCCACCAGTGATCCACAACCGTCTTTCGCGGCCAGCTCCTACAATGAGCAGTTCTTC. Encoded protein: CATSDPQPSFAASSYNEQFF.

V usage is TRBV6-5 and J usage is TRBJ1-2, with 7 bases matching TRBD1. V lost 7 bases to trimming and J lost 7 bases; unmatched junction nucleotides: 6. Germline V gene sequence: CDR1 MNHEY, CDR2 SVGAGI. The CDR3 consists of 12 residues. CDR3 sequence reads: CASNPGTAGYTF. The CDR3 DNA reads TGTGCCAGCAATCCGGGGACAGCTGGCTACACCTTC.

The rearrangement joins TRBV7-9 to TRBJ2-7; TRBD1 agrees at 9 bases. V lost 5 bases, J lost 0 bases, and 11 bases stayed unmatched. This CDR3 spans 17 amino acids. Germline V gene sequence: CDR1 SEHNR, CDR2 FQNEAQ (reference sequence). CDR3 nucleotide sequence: TGTGCCAGCAGCCCGTTGGGTGGGACAGGGAACTCCTACGAGCAGTACTTC. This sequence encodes CASSPLGGTGNSYEQYF. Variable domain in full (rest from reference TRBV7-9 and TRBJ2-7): DTGVSQNPRHKITKRGQNVTFRCDPISEHNRLYWYRQTLGQGPEFLTYFQNEAQLEKSRLLSDRFSAERPKGSFSTLEIQRTEQGDSAMYLCASSPLGGTGNSYEQYFGPGTRLTVT.

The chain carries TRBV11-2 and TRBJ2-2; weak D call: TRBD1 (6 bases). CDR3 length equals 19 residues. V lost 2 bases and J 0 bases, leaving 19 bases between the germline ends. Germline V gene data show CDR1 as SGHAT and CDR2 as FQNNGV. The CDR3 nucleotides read TGTGCCAGCAGCTTACCGACCCGTGGGCAGGGGACGAACACCGGGGAGCTGTTTTTT. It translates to CASSLPTRGQGTNTGELFF.

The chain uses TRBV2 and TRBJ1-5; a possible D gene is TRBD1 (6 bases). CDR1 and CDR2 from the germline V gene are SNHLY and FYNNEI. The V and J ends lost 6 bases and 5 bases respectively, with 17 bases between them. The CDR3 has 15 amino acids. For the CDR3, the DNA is TGTGCCAGCAGAACCCCCAGGGGACCAGATCAGCCCCAGCATTTT. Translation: CASRTPRGPDQPQHF.

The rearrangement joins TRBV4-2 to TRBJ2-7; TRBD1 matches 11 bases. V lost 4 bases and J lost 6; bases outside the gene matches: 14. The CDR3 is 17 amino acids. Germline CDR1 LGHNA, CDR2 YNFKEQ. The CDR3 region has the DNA TGTGCCAGCAGCCGAAACTGGGGCGGACAGGGGGCGATCGAGCAGTACTTC. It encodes CASSRNWGGQGAIEQYF.

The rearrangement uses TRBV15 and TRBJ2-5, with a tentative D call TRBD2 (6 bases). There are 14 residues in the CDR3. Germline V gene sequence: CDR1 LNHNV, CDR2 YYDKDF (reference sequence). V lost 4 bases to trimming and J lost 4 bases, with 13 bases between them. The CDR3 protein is CATSKGRRGETQYF. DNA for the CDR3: TGTGCCACCAGCAAGGGAAGGAGGGGAGAGACCCAGTACTTC.

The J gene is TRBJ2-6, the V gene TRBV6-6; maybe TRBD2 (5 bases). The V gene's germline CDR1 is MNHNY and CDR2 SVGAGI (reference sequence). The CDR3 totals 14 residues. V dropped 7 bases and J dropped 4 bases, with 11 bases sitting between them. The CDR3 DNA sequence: TGTGCCAGCACTGCTTCGGGGGGGGCCAACGTCCTGACTTTC. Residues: CASTASGGANVLTF.

CDR3 loop: CASSQADRGHTEAFF. As DNA, the CDR3 is TGTGCCAGCAGCCAGGCCGACAGGGGGCATACTGAAGCTTTCTTT. V is TRBV4-2 and J is TRBJ1-1; 10 bases line up with TRBD1. V was clipped by 3 bases and J by 5 bases; unmatched bases: 6. CDR1 LGHNA and CDR2 YNFKEQ come from the germline V gene. The length of the CDR3 is 15 residues.

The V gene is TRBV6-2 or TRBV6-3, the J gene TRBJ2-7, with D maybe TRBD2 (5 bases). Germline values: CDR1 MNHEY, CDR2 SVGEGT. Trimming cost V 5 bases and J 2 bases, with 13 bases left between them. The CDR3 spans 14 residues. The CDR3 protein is CASSVRGGTYEQYF. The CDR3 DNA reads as TGTGCCAGCAGTGTCCGAGGAGGTACCTACGAGCAGTACTTC.

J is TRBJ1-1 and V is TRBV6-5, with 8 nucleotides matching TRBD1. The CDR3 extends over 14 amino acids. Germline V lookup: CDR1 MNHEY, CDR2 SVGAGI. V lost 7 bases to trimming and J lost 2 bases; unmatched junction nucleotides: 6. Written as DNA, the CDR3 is TGTGCCAGCACTTTGACAGGGGTTAACACTGAAGCTTTCTTT. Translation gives CASTLTGVNTEAFF.

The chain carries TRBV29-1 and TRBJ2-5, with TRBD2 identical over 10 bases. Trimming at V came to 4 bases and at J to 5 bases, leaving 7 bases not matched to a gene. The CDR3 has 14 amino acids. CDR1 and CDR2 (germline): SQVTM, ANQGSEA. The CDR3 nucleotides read TGCAGCGTTGTTCTAGCGGGAGCAGGCGAGACCCAGTACTTC. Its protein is CSVVLAGAGETQYF.

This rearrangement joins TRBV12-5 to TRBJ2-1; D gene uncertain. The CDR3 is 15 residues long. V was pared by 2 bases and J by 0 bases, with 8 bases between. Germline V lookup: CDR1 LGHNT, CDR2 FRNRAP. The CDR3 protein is CASGLFPSSYNEQFF. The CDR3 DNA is TGTGCTAGTGGTTTGTTCCCGAGCTCCTACAATGAGCAGTTCTTC.

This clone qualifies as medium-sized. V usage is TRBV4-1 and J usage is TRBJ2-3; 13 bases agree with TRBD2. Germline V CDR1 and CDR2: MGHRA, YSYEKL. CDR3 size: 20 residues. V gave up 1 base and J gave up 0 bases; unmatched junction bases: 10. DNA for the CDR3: TGCGCCAGCAGCCAAGGGTCCGGACTAGCGGGAGTAGGTAGCACAGATACGCAGTATTTT. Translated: CASSQGSGLAGVGSTDTQYF.

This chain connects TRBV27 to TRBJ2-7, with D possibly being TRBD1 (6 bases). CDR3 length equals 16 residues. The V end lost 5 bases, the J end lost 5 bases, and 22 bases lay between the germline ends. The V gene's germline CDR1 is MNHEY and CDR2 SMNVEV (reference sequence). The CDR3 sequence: CASSPNLGRGHHEQYF. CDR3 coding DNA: TGTGCCAGCAGTCCCAACCTGGGCAGGGGTCACCACGAGCAGTACTTC.

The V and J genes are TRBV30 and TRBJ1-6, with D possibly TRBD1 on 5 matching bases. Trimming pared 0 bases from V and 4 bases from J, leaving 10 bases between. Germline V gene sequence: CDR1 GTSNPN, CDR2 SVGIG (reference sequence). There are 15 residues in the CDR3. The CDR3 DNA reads TGTGCCTGGAGTGTACTCTCAGGGTATAATTCACCCCTCCACTTT. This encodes CAWSVLSGYNSPLHF.

The DNA for the CDR3 is TGTGCCAGCAGCACACCCACTCTAGCGCAGAGCCACAATGAGCAGTTCTTC. Its translation is CASSTPTLAQSHNEQFF. This sequence joins TRBV7-8 and TRBJ2-1, with TRBD2 as a possible D gene (6 bases). CDR3 length equals 17 residues. CDR1 SGHVS and CDR2 FQNEAQ come from the germline V gene. The V end lost 5 bases, the J end lost 5 bases, and 22 bases lay between the germline ends.

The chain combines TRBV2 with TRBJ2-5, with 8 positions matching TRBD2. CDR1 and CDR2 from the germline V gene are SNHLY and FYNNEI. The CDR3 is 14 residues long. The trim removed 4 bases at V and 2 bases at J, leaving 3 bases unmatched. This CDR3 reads CASSALAVQETQYF. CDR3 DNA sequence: TGTGCCAGCAGTGCACTAGCGGTACAAGAGACCCAGTACTTC.

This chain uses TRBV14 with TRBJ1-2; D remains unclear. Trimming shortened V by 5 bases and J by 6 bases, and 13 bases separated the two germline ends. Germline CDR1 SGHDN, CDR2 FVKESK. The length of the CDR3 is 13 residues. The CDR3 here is CASSYTLRNGYTF. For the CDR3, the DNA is TGTGCCAGCAGCTATACCCTCAGGAATGGCTACACCTTC.

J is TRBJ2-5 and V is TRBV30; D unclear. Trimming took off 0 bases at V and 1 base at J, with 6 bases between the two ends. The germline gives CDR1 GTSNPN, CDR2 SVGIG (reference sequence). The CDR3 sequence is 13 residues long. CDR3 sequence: CAWSVQVQETQYF. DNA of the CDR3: TGTGCCTGGAGTGTTCAGGTCCAAGAGACCCAGTACTTC.

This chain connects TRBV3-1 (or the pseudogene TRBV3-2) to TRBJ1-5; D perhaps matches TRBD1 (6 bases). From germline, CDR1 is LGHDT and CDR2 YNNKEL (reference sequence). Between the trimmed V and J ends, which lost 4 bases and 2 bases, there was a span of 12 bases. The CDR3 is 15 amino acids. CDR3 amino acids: CASSLGQPGNQPQHF. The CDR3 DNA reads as TGTGCCAGCAGCCTCGGACAGCCGGGCAATCAGCCCCAGCATTTT.

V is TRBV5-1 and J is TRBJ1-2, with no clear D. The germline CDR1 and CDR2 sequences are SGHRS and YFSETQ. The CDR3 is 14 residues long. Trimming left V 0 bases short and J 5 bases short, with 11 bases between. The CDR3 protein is CASSLDGQPYGYTF. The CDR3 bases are TGCGCCAGCAGCTTGGATGGGCAGCCTTATGGCTACACCTTC.

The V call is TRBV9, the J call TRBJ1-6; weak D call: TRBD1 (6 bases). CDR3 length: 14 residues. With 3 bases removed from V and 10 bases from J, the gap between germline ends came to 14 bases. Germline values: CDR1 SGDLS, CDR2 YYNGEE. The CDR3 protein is CASSAAGDYSPLHF. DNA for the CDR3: TGTGCCAGCAGCGCTGCAGGGGATTACTCACCCCTCCACTTT.

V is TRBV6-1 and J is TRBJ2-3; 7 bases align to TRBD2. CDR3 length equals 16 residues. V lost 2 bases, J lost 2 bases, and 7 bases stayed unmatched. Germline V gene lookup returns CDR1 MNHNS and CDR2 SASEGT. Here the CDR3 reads CASSEQVGRNTDTQYF. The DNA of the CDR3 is TGTGCCAGCAGTGAACAGGTCGGGAGGAACACAGATACGCAGTATTTT.